The 30 T cell receptor beta chains given below trace back to one sample, sequenced in a study of long-term antiretroviral therapy in people with HIV. Survey-level resolution applied to immunoSEQ assay v3.0. TCRdb keeps only in-frame clones here, not all; method: immunoSEQ multiplex PCR. The sample carries 30,000 to 40,000 clones, approximately 83% recorded once. Source: unsorted PBMCs, taken 0.4 years before starting antiretroviral therapy. The receptors come from a man aged 18 to 30 with HIV.

The V gene is TRBV2, the J gene TRBJ2-7; possibly TRBD1 for D (5 bases). Germline CDR1 is SNHLY and CDR2 is FYNNEI. Trimming shortened V by 7 bases and J by 0 bases, and 13 bases separated the two germline ends. CDR3 length: 14 amino acids. The CDR3 region is CASMGPRSSYEQYF. Written as DNA, the CDR3 is TGTGCCAGCATGGGGCCTCGAAGCTCCTACGAGCAGTACTTC.

This chain connects TRBV2 to TRBJ2-2; D is undetermined. Trimming took off 4 bases at V and 3 bases at J, with 3 bases between the two ends. The CDR3 has 12 amino acids. Germline V gene lookup returns CDR1 SNHLY and CDR2 FYNNEI. Here the CDR3 reads CASSVYTGELFF. The DNA of the CDR3 is TGTGCCAGCAGTGTTTACACCGGGGAGCTGTTTTTT.

This clone showed up just a few times. The chain combines TRBV27 with TRBJ2-7, with a weak D call TRBD1 (5 bases). V lost 8 bases and J 6 bases, leaving 11 bases between the germline ends. CDR3 length: 11 amino acids. The V gene's germline CDR1 is MNHEY and CDR2 SMNVEV (reference sequence). DNA of the CDR3: TGTGCCAGCCCTCCTCAGGGCGAGCAGTACTTC. It translates to CASPPQGEQYF.

The rearrangement uses TRBV2 and TRBJ1-1; unclear D gene. The CDR3 is 14 amino acids. Germline V CDR1 and CDR2: SNHLY, FYNNEI. V was clipped by 6 bases and J by 1 base, with 12 bases between them. The CDR3 spells CASRDGIGNTEAFF. DNA of the CDR3: TGTGCCAGCAGGGACGGGATAGGGAACACTGAAGCTTTCTTT.

The genes are TRBV27 and TRBJ1-4; tentative D call: TRBD1 (5 bases). Trimming took off 4 bases at V and 4 bases at J, with 16 bases between the two ends. The CDR3 spans 16 residues. Germline V lookup: CDR1 MNHEY, CDR2 SMNVEV (reference sequence). CDR3 protein: CASSSTTTANNEKLFF. The CDR3, as DNA: TGTGCCAGCAGTTCAACTACGACAGCCAATAATGAAAAACTGTTTTTT.

The chain is built from TRBV5-1 and TRBJ2-2; D is possibly TRBD1 (6 bases). The CDR3 covers 15 residues. V lost 4 bases and J lost 2, with 12 bases in between. CDR1 is SGHRS and CDR2 is YFSETQ in the germline V gene. The chain's CDR3 is CASSPRGDNTGELFF. The CDR3 DNA reads TGCGCCAGCAGCCCCAGGGGAGACAACACCGGGGAGCTGTTTTTT.

The chain couples TRBV13 to TRBJ1-1; D is undetermined. The ends were cut back, 6 bases at V and 6 bases at J, with 17 bases in the middle. Germline CDR1 PRHDT, CDR2 FYEKMQ (reference sequence). The CDR3 contains 14 residues. CDR3 residues: CASRLAPPSPEAFF. In DNA, the CDR3 is TGTGCCAGCAGACTGGCACCCCCAAGCCCTGAAGCTTTCTTT.

The V call is TRBV6-6, the J call TRBJ1-3; tentatively, D is TRBD1 (6 bases). The CDR3 has 14 amino acids. The germline CDR1 and CDR2 sequences are MNHNY and SVGAGI (reference sequence). With 6 bases removed from V and 3 bases from J, the gap between germline ends came to 12 bases. The CDR3 is CASRNDRIGNTIYF. In nucleotides, the CDR3 is TGTGCCAGCAGGAACGACAGGATTGGAAACACCATATATTTT.

This clone was found a few times. V gene TRBV6-1 combines with J gene TRBJ2-7; 9 bases line up with TRBD1. The germline V gene has CDR1 MNHNS and CDR2 SASEGT. V was clipped by 5 bases and J by 6 bases; unmatched bases: 11. The CDR3 contains 15 residues. This CDR3 reads CASSLQQGASVEQYF. The CDR3 coding sequence is TGTGCCAGCAGTCTCCAACAGGGGGCCTCAGTCGAGCAGTACTTC.

The V and J genes are TRBV5-1 and TRBJ2-7; 9 bases match TRBD1. The CDR3 length is 15 residues. The junction had 10 bases not matched to a gene; V was cut back by 4 bases and J by 5 bases. Looked up from germline, CDR1 is SGHRS and CDR2 is YFSETQ. CDR3 protein: CASSPVTGGGDEQYF. Here the CDR3 DNA reads TGCGCCAGCAGCCCCGTTACAGGGGGCGGAGACGAGCAGTACTTC.

This clone has just one count. V usage is TRBV7-9 and J usage is TRBJ1-1, with D maybe TRBD1 (6 bases). Deletions cut 0 bases from V and 3 bases from J, with 11 bases between. CDR1 SEHNR and CDR2 FQNEAQ come from the germline V gene (reference sequence). The CDR3 runs 15 residues. The CDR3 DNA is TGTGCCAGCAGCTTAGCGTACAGGGCCGACACTGAAGCTTTCTTT. This encodes CASSLAYRADTEAFF.

This clone has just a few counts. This sample includes further DNA sequences coding for the same CDR3. The chain combines TRBV7-6 with TRBJ2-3, with D perhaps given as TRBD1 or TRBD2 (5 bases each). Trimming took 3 bases from V and 0 from J, leaving 13 bases between them. Germline values: CDR1 SGHVS, CDR2 FNYEAQ. CDR3 length: 16 residues. The CDR3 is CASSFGGTDSTDTQYF. The CDR3 DNA is TGTGCCAGCAGCTTTGGTGGGACGGATAGCACAGATACGCAGTATTTT.

The V gene is TRBV2, the J gene TRBJ2-2, with 7 bases matching TRBD1. CDR1 is SNHLY, CDR2 FYNNEI, per germline. The CDR3 consists of 17 residues. After removal of 7 bases from V and 0 bases from J, the junction contained 11 bases not matched to a gene. This CDR3 is CASMGTAHFANTGELFF. CDR3 coding DNA: TGTGCCAGCATGGGGACAGCCCATTTCGCGAACACCGGGGAGCTGTTTTTT.

This clone appeared a few times. This chain joins TRBV6-5 and TRBJ1-5; D uncertain. Per the germline V gene, CDR1 is MNHEY and CDR2 is SVGAGI. There are 13 residues in the CDR3. V lost 2 bases to trimming and J lost 7 bases, with 9 bases between them. The CDR3: CASSYGIGQPQHF. The CDR3 DNA reads TGTGCCAGCAGTTACGGGATCGGGCAGCCCCAGCATTTT.

This clone was detected only once. The J gene is TRBJ2-1, the V gene TRBV19, with D perhaps TRBD2 (7 bases). The CDR3 has 15 residues. V was pared by 3 bases and J by 2 bases, with 11 bases between. Germline V gene data show CDR1 as LNHDA and CDR2 as SQIVND (reference sequence). The CDR3 DNA is TGTGCCAGTAGTATTCGGGGGGCAACCTACAATGAGCAGTTCTTC. Translated, it gives CASSIRGATYNEQFF. The whole variable domain, filled in from reference TRBV19 and TRBJ2-1, reads DGGITQSPKYLFRKEGQNVTLSCEQNLNHDAMYWYRQDPGQGLRLIYYSQIVNDFQKGDIAEGYSVSREKKESFPLTVTSAQKNPTAFYLCASSIRGATYNEQFFGPGTRLTVL.

The V and J genes are TRBV9 and TRBJ2-1; D is unclear. V was cut by 4 bases and J by 0 bases, with 17 bases left in between. Germline V CDR1 and CDR2: SGDLS, YYNGEE. The CDR3 covers 17 residues. The chain's CDR3 is CASSLYSSTHSYNEQFF. Here the CDR3 DNA reads TGTGCCAGCAGCCTCTACTCCAGCACTCACTCCTACAATGAGCAGTTCTTC.

The chain has TRBV13 and TRBJ2-1, with D unclear. This CDR3 has 15 residues. Germline CDR1 and CDR2: PRHDT and FYEKMQ (reference sequence). The germline V and J ends were trimmed by 5 bases and 7 bases, with 18 bases remaining between them. This CDR3 is CASSARRGVGNEQFF. The CDR3 DNA sequence: TGTGCCAGCAGCGCCCGAAGAGGAGTAGGAAATGAGCAGTTCTTC.

The rearrangement joins TRBV4-3 to TRBJ2-3; no firm D call. CDR3 length equals 15 residues. V dropped 0 bases and J dropped 7 bases, with 14 bases sitting between them. CDR1 LGHNA and CDR2 YSLEER come from the germline V gene. The DNA of the CDR3 is TGCGCCAGCAGCCAAGAGGCAGCCTCCACGAATACGCAGTATTTT. Translation: CASSQEAASTNTQYF.

The gene calls are TRBV5-1 and TRBJ2-7, with a weak D call TRBD1 (5 bases). V shed 0 bases and J shed 4 bases, with 11 bases lying between them. The CDR3 totals 14 residues. The V gene's germline CDR1 is SGHRS and CDR2 YFSETQ. The CDR3 DNA follows: TGCGCCAGCAGCTTGGGGCAGGGCCCGTACGAGCAGTACTTC. Amino acid sequence: CASSLGQGPYEQYF. The whole variable domain, remainder taken from reference TRBV5-1 and TRBJ2-7, is KAGVTQTPRYLIKTRGQQVTLSCSPISGHRSVSWYQQTPGQGLQFLFEYFSETQRNKGNFPGRFSGRQFSNSRSEMNVSTLELGDSALYLCASSLGQGPYEQYFGPGTRLTVT.

The chain has TRBV5-4 and TRBJ1-4, with 7 bases aligning to TRBD1. Germline V CDR1 and CDR2: SGHNT, YYREEE (reference sequence). CDR3 length: 14 residues. V trimming: 5 bases; J trimming: 8 bases; junction bases outside the gene matches: 9. CDR3 region: CASREAGGREKLFF. The CDR3, as DNA: TGTGCCAGCAGGGAAGCAGGGGGGCGAGAAAAACTGTTTTTT.

The gene calls are TRBV7-2 and TRBJ1-1, with TRBD1 matching over 8 bases. J gave up 1 base and V 3 bases, and 1 base lay outside the gene matches. The CDR3 spans 14 residues. CDR1 SGHTA and CDR2 FQGNSA come from the germline V gene. CDR3 amino acids: CASSFGQGNTEAFF. The CDR3 DNA reads as TGTGCCAGCAGCTTCGGACAGGGGAACACTGAAGCTTTCTTT.

V gene TRBV5-5 combines with J gene TRBJ1-2; no reliable D call. The V end was cut by 2 bases, the J end by 4 bases, with 15 bases between. This CDR3 contains 15 residues. Germline lookup yields CDR1 SGHKS and CDR2 YYEKEE (reference sequence). The chain's CDR3 is CASSLGVVGFYGYTF. CDR3 bases: TGTGCCAGCAGCTTAGGAGTGGTGGGTTTCTATGGCTACACCTTC. Combining the CDR3 with reference TRBV5-5 and TRBJ1-2 gives the whole variable domain DAGVTQSPTHLIKTRGQQVTLRCSPISGHKSVSWYQQVLGQGPQFIFQYYEKEERGRGNFPDRFSARQFPNYSSELNVNALLLGDSALYLCASSLGVVGFYGYTFGSGTRLTVV.

A word on this clone: This specimen includes other DNA sequences encoding the same CDR3. The chain has TRBV19 and TRBJ1-2; 9 nucleotides match TRBD1. This CDR3 contains 14 residues. The V segment lost 5 bases and the J segment 2 bases; nucleotides outside the gene matches: 3. CDR1 is LNHDA, CDR2 SQIVND, per germline (reference sequence). CDR3 sequence: CASSAGTGNYGYTF. The CDR3 nucleotides read TGTGCCAGTAGTGCCGGGACAGGGAACTATGGCTACACCTTC.

Sample share makes this clone large. The V and J genes are TRBV19 and TRBJ2-3; a weak D match, TRBD2 (5 bases). This CDR3 region has 14 residues. CDR1 and CDR2 from the germline V gene are LNHDA and SQIVND (reference sequence). V lost 1 base to trimming and J lost 7 bases, with 12 bases between them. CDR3 in DNA: TGTGCCAGTAGTATAGGGACTGGGGAACATACGCAGTATTTT. This sequence encodes CASSIGTGEHTQYF.

The chain carries TRBV5-6 and TRBJ2-3; no definite D call. V lost 1 base and J 1 base, leaving 10 bases between the germline ends. The CDR3 extends over 15 amino acids. Per germline, CDR1 SGHDT and CDR2 YYEEEE. The CDR3 loop reads CASSLRPVGTDTQYF. CDR3 coding DNA: TGTGCCAGCAGCTTGAGGCCAGTGGGCACAGATACGCAGTATTTT.

The rearrangement uses TRBV5-1 and TRBJ2-1, with D maybe TRBD1 (7 bases). V was trimmed by 0 bases and J by 6 bases, leaving 16 bases between them. Germline V gene data show CDR1 as SGHRS and CDR2 as YFSETQ. The CDR3 has 16 amino acids. The CDR3 DNA follows: TGCGCCAGCAGCTTGGACGGAGGGGGCCATGGCAATGAGCAGTTCTTC. Translating gives CASSLDGGGHGNEQFF.

The rearrangement uses TRBV6-1 and TRBJ2-5; D remains unclear. Deletions cut 6 bases from V and 1 base from J, with 9 bases between. Germline-derived CDR1 and CDR2 are MNHNS and SASEGT. This CDR3 has 13 amino acids. The CDR3 DNA follows: TGTGCCAGCAGCCGCCCCGGCCAAGAGACCCAGTACTTC. Translation gives CASSRPGQETQYF.

This clone was picked up one time. This chain connects TRBV12-5 to TRBJ2-1; 10 nucleotides line up with TRBD2. The CDR3 runs 16 residues. CDR1 LGHNT and CDR2 FRNRAP come from the germline V gene. Losses at the gene ends were 1 base for V and 7 bases for J; bases not matched to a gene: 7. The CDR3 sequence: CASGLELAGGSNEQFF. For the CDR3, the DNA is TGTGCTAGTGGTTTGGAATTAGCGGGAGGCTCTAATGAGCAGTTCTTC. The full variable domain, in which reference TRBV12-5 and TRBJ2-1 provide the parts outside the CDR3, is DARVTQTPRHKVTEMGQEVTMRCQPILGHNTVFWYRQTMMQGLELLAYFRNRAPLDDSGMPKDRFSAEMPDATLATLKIQPSEPRDSAVYFCASGLELAGGSNEQFFGPGTRLTVL.

This sequence joins TRBV30 and TRBJ2-2; 9 positions match TRBD2. The CDR3 is 15 residues long. CDR1 is GTSNPN and CDR2 is SVGIG in the germline V gene (reference sequence). J gave up 2 bases and V 5 bases, and 6 bases lay outside the gene matches. The CDR3 DNA reads TGTGCCTGGGGCAGGCGGGGGGGTAACACCGGGGAGCTGTTTTTT. It codes for CAWGRRGGNTGELFF.

This clone was observed a few times. V usage is TRBV6-5 and J usage is TRBJ2-7; D is unclear. Germline CDR1 is MNHEY and CDR2 is SVGAGI. The length of the CDR3 is 13 residues. Trimming removed 5 bases from V and 3 bases from J, with 11 bases in between. The DNA for the CDR3 is TGTGCCAGCAGTAGGGTCAACTACTACGAGCAGTACTTC. Amino acid sequence: CASSRVNYYEQYF.